Shown below are 5 T cell receptor beta chains from a single sample sequenced in a study of response to subunit inactivated influenza vaccine. TCRdb ran MiXCR on the RT-PCR reads and lists one entry per CDR3 protein. The sample carries about 240,000 distinct CDR3 sequences, 10% to 15% recorded once. Sequences were derived from non-naive T cells sorted from PBMCs, sampled 14 to 15 days before vaccination. The source is a man between 50 and 59 years old who received an inactivated influenza vaccine.

This clonotype was picked up a small number of times. The chain recombines TRBV5-5 with TRBJ1-4; TRBD1 aligns across 7 bases. The V and J ends lost 3 bases and 7 bases, in that order; junction bases with no gene match: 6. This CDR3 contains 14 residues. Per the germline V gene, CDR1 is SGHKS and CDR2 is YYEKEE (reference sequence). The CDR3 reads CASSSTGKIEKLFF. The CDR3 DNA follows: TGTGCCAGCAGCTCGACAGGGAAGATTGAAAAACTGTTTTTT.

The chain has TRBV7-9 and TRBJ2-7; TRBD2 matches 7 bases. V lost 0 bases, J lost 5 bases, and 4 bases stayed unmatched. The germline V gene encodes CDR1 SEHNR and CDR2 FQNEAQ (reference sequence). The CDR3 extends over 14 amino acids. The CDR3 DNA reads TGTGCCAGCAGCTTAGCGGGAGGGCCTGACGAGCAGTACTTC. It specifies CASSLAGGPDEQYF. The full variable domain, in which reference TRBV7-9 and TRBJ2-7 provide the parts outside the CDR3, is DTGVSQNPRHKITKRGQNVTFRCDPISEHNRLYWYRQTLGQGPEFLTYFQNEAQLEKSRLLSDRFSAERPKGSFSTLEIQRTEQGDSAMYLCASSLAGGPDEQYFGPGTRLTVT.

This clonotype was seen only a few times. The chain recombines TRBV4-2 with TRBJ2-7; TRBD1 agrees at 9 bases. Germline V gene sequence: CDR1 LGHNA, CDR2 YNFKEQ. The V and J ends lost 1 base and 4 bases, in that order; junction bases with no gene match: 5. The CDR3 is 15 residues long. The chain's CDR3 is CASSQGETGGYEQYF. CDR3 bases: TGTGCCAGCAGCCAAGGCGAGACAGGGGGATACGAGCAGTACTTC.

There are a few counts of this clonotype. The CDR3 nucleotides read TGTGCCAGCTCAACAAAGCCCTCCGGGACAGCTTTCTTT. Translating it yields CASSTKPSGTAFF. The genes are TRBV18 and TRBJ1-1, with D possibly matching TRBD1 (5 bases). This CDR3 spans 13 amino acids. Germline lookup yields CDR1 KGHSH and CDR2 LQKENI. Trimming took off 5 bases at V and 10 bases at J, with 17 bases between the two ends.

The sample holds a few counts of this clonotype. The chain is built from TRBV20-1 and TRBJ1-1, with D possibly matching TRBD1 (6 bases). The CDR3 loop spans 14 amino acids. Germline V gene sequence: CDR1 DFQATT, CDR2 SNEGSKA (reference sequence). V lost 6 bases and J lost 2, with 16 bases in between. CDR3 residues: CSALPAGVNTEAFF. CDR3 coding DNA: TGCAGTGCCCTACCCGCAGGGGTAAACACTGAAGCTTTCTTT.